These 11 T cell receptor beta chains came from one sample sequenced in a study of blood T cells in healthy people across ages. With a J-beta primer mix and a sample-barcoded 5' primer, a second PCR ran roughly 6 to 11 cycles. TCRdb re-analysed the 5' RACE reads in MiXCR, keeping a single row per CDR3 protein. The sample records some 780,000 distinct CDR3 sequences, roughly three fifths being singletons. Sequencing was performed on blood. These receptors all stem from a man aged 40-50 years in good health.

The rearrangement uses TRBV12-3 or TRBV12-4 and TRBJ1-2; 9 bases match TRBD1. Losses at the gene ends were 5 bases for V and 6 bases for J; bases not matched to a gene: 10. The CDR3 is made up of 15 amino acids. DNA for the CDR3: TGTGCCAGCAGTCTAACAGGGGGCGCTGGCGATGGCTACACCTTC. Translating gives CASSLTGGAGDGYTF.

The V and J genes are TRBV7-9 and TRBJ2-7, with D perhaps being TRBD1 or TRBD2 (5 bases each). The CDR3 runs 13 residues. Germline CDR1 SEHNR, CDR2 FQNEAQ (reference sequence). V shed 5 bases and J shed 7 bases, with 15 bases lying between them. This CDR3 is CASSLWDLEEQYF. In nucleotides, the CDR3 is TGTGCCAGCAGCCTCTGGGACCTAGAGGAGCAGTACTTC.

This clonotype appeared a few times. The chain has TRBV7-3 and TRBJ1-1; D ambiguous. Trimming pared 7 bases from V and 0 bases from J, leaving 6 bases between. The germline CDR1 and CDR2 sequences are SGHTA and FQGTGA. The CDR3 is made up of 12 amino acids. The DNA for the CDR3 is TGTGCCAGCACGGGCTTGAACACTGAAGCTTTCTTT. Protein sequence: CASTGLNTEAFF.

This clonotype was seen a handful of times. The chain combines TRBV27 with TRBJ1-1, with no clear D. The CDR3 sequence is 14 residues long. V lost 5 bases to trimming and J lost 1 base, with 11 bases between them. Germline V gene data show CDR1 as MNHEY and CDR2 as SMNVEV (reference sequence). CDR3 sequence (DNA): TGTGCCAGCAGTCGGGCCGGATCGAACACTGAAGCTTTCTTT. Protein sequence: CASSRAGSNTEAFF.

The rearrangement uses TRBV5-1 and TRBJ2-7, with TRBD2 identical over 8 bases. After removal of 4 bases from V and 4 bases from J, the junction contained 16 bases not matched to a gene. CDR3 length equals 17 residues. Germline CDR1 is SGHRS and CDR2 is YFSETQ. Here the CDR3 DNA reads TGCGCCAGCAGCCACACGAGTAGCGGGACTGGGGTTTACGAGCAGTACTTC. Amino acids: CASSHTSSGTGVYEQYF.

This clonotype was counted only a few times. The rearrangement links TRBV20-1 to TRBJ1-1, with TRBD1 matching over 7 bases. The CDR3 spans 13 residues. CDR1 DFQATT and CDR2 SNEGSKA come from the germline V gene (reference sequence). V shed 7 bases and J 3 bases; nucleotides not matched to a gene: 8. DNA of the CDR3: TGCAGTGTAGAAGGCCAGGGGGACACTGAAGCTTTCTTT. Protein product: CSVEGQGDTEAFF.

The V gene is TRBV7-3, the J gene TRBJ2-7, with D perhaps given as TRBD1 or TRBD2 (5 bases each). Germline V gene data show CDR1 as SGHTA and CDR2 as FQGTGA. Trimming left V 5 bases short and J 10 bases short, with 21 bases between. The CDR3 totals 14 residues. DNA of the CDR3: TGTGCCAGCAGCCTGGGACCTTATGAAGACGGACAGTACTTC. Encoded protein: CASSLGPYEDGQYF.

This clonotype was seen just once. The chain couples TRBV6-5 to TRBJ2-3, with D tentatively TRBD1 or TRBD2 (5 bases each). Germline CDR1 reads MNHEY; CDR2 reads SVGAGI. The CDR3 contains 16 residues. Trimming took 7 bases from V and 3 from J, leaving 20 bases between them. Here the CDR3 DNA reads TGTGCCAGCAACTCGCTCGAGGGGACGGGAACAGATACGCAGTATTTT. This translates into CASNSLEGTGTDTQYF.

The chain recombines TRBV20-1 with TRBJ2-1; tentatively, D is TRBD1 or TRBD2 (6 bases each). There are 15 residues in the CDR3. V dropped 1 base and J dropped 9 bases, with 19 bases sitting between them. CDR1 DFQATT and CDR2 SNEGSKA come from the germline V gene (reference sequence). CDR3 DNA: TGCAGTGCTAGAGCGACGGGACATCGGAGGGGTGAGCAGTTCTTC. As protein: CSARATGHRRGEQFF.

This clonotype turned up a few times. This chain uses TRBV11-2 with TRBJ1-2; D gene ambiguous. Germline assignment: CDR1 SGHAT and CDR2 FQNNGV. The V end was cut by 5 bases, the J end by 3 bases, with 10 bases between. The CDR3 runs to 13 residues. CDR3 in DNA: TGTGCCAGCAGCAAAATCCTGGACTATGGCTACACCTTC. It translates to CASSKILDYGYTF.

The chain is built from TRBV20-1 and TRBJ2-7, with D possibly being TRBD2 (5 bases). The length of the CDR3 is 15 residues. Germline V gives CDR1 DFQATT, CDR2 SNEGSKA (reference sequence). Trimming took 0 bases from V and 7 from J, leaving 19 bases between them. The CDR3: CSARESGSHYNEQYF. For the CDR3, the DNA is TGCAGTGCTAGAGAGAGCGGATCTCACTACAATGAGCAGTACTTC.